Shown below are 18 T cell receptor beta chains from a single sample sequenced in a study of T cells in Graves' hyperthyroidism and ophthalmopathy. RNA transcripts gave rise to amplified TCR beta CDR3 regions. Carried out on the TCR CDR3, a first-round RT-PCR used the HTBI primer set. MiXCR was run by TCRdb on the multiplex PCR reads, yielding one entry per CDR3 protein. The data contain around 340,000 distinct CDR3 sequences, 11% to 15% of them singletons. The sequencing input was blood. These receptors originate from a woman aged 25 to 45 with Graves' hyperthyroidism.

The J gene is TRBJ2-1, the V gene TRBV7-9; 10 nucleotides align to TRBD2. The germline V gene encodes CDR1 SEHNR and CDR2 FQNEAQ (reference sequence). The J segment lost 7 bases and the V segment lost 5 bases, leaving 8 bases of the junction unmatched. This CDR3 has 15 amino acids. The CDR3 nucleotides read TGTGCCAGCAGCCGCGAGATAGCGGGAGGAAATGAGCAGTTCTTC. It codes for CASSREIAGGNEQFF.

This clonotype was recorded at least ten times. The V call is TRBV7-3, the J call TRBJ2-1, with 7 nucleotides matching TRBD2. The germline CDR1 and CDR2 sequences are SGHTA and FQGTGA. Trimming cost V 5 bases and J 6 bases; bases outside gene matches: 13. CDR3 length equals 16 residues. CDR3 bases: TGTGCCAGCAGCCGATTGCCTAAGCGGGACTCCAATGAGCAGTTCTTC. Amino acids: CASSRLPKRDSNEQFF.

The V gene is TRBV5-8, the J gene TRBJ2-3; D is perhaps TRBD2 (5 bases). Trimming removed 0 bases at V and 6 bases at J, with 17 bases between. The CDR3 extends over 16 amino acids. Germline V lookup: CDR1 SGHTS, CDR2 YDEGEE. CDR3 sequence (DNA): TGTGCCAGCAGCTTGGGAAGAGGGCCGAGTGCTGATACGCAGTATTTT. Translated: CASSLGRGPSADTQYF. Full variable domain (outside the CDR3, taken from reference TRBV5-8 and TRBJ2-3): EAGVTQSPTHLIKTRGQQATLRCSPISGHTSVYWYQQALGLGLQFLLWYDEGEERNRGNFPPRFSGRQFPNYSSELNVNALELEDSALYLCASSLGRGPSADTQYFGPGTRLTVL.

This clonotype was counted ten times or more. DNA for the CDR3: TGTGCCAGCAGTAGCAGACAGTCTAAAAATTCACCCCTCCACTTT. Translated: CASSSRQSKNSPLHF. This chain links TRBV12-3 or TRBV12-4 with TRBJ1-6; possible D gene TRBD1, 5 bases. The CDR3 runs 15 residues. V gave up 5 bases and J gave up 7 bases, with 15 bases separating them.

The V gene is TRBV20-1, the J gene TRBJ2-7; 8 bases match TRBD1. The CDR3 contains 15 residues. CDR1 and CDR2 (germline): DFQATT, SNEGSKA (reference sequence). Trimming removed 1 base from V and 1 base from J; junction bases left unmatched: 6. For the CDR3, the DNA is TGCAGTGCTAGAGCTGGGGACAGGATATCCTACGAGCAGTACTTC. Translated, it gives CSARAGDRISYEQYF.

This clonotype turned up a few times. The chain carries TRBV18 and TRBJ2-7; the D is unclear. The length of the CDR3 is 14 residues. Germline V gene sequence: CDR1 KGHSH, CDR2 LQKENI. V dropped 0 bases and J dropped 3 bases, with 9 bases sitting between them. CDR3 in DNA: TGTGCCAGCTCACCACCAACGTTAAACTACGAGCAGTACTTC. Translating gives CASSPPTLNYEQYF.

This clonotype was counted many times. This chain joins TRBV10-3 and TRBJ1-4; 11 positions agree with TRBD1. The germline V gene has CDR1 ENHRY and CDR2 SYGVKD. V trimming: 0 bases; J trimming: 10 bases; junction bases outside the gene matches: 1. CDR3 length: 14 amino acids. The CDR3 protein is CAISESGTGGKLFF. CDR3 coding DNA: TGTGCCATCAGTGAGTCGGGGACAGGGGGAAAACTGTTTTTT.

The chain joins TRBV14 to TRBJ1-1; D may be TRBD1 (5 bases). The CDR3 runs to 13 residues. The V end lost 4 bases, the J end lost 3 bases, and 9 bases lay between the germline ends. Germline CDR1 and CDR2: SGHDN and FVKESK. The CDR3 DNA follows: TGTGCCAGCAGCCCTTGGGGGTACACTGAAGCTTTCTTT. It yields the protein CASSPWGYTEAFF. Based on the CDR3 plus reference TRBV14 and TRBJ1-1, the full variable domain is EAGVTQFPSHSVIEKGQTVTLRCDPISGHDNLYWYRRVMGKEIKFLLHFVKESKQDESGMPNNRFLAERTGGTYSTLKVQPAELEDSGVYFCASSPWGYTEAFFGQGTRLTVV.

The rearrangement uses TRBV20-1 and TRBJ2-7, with 8 nucleotides matching TRBD2. The CDR3 spans 13 residues. V trimming: 3 bases; J trimming: 3 bases; junction bases outside the gene matches: 4. Per germline, CDR1 DFQATT and CDR2 SNEGSKA (reference sequence). The CDR3 DNA is TGCAGTGCTAGGGACGGGACTAGCTACGAGCAGTACTTC. Encoded protein: CSARDGTSYEQYF.

This clonotype came up many times. The chain links TRBV28 to TRBJ2-3; TRBD2 agrees at 9 bases. CDR3 length: 18 residues. Unmatched junction bases numbered 15, after V lost 5 bases and J lost 3 bases. Germline assignment: CDR1 MDHEN and CDR2 SYDVKM. The CDR3 here is CASSPRWREGPGTDTQYF. The CDR3 bases are TGTGCCAGCAGTCCCCGATGGCGGGAGGGCCCTGGTACAGATACGCAGTATTTT.

This clonotype showed up many times. This chain links TRBV28 with TRBJ1-2; unclear D gene. The CDR3 spans 13 residues. Trimming stripped 3 bases from V and 3 bases from J, with 8 bases between. The germline gives CDR1 MDHEN, CDR2 SYDVKM. The CDR3 here is CASSFSFDYGYTF. The CDR3 DNA reads TGTGCCAGCAGTTTTAGCTTCGACTATGGCTACACCTTC.

This clonotype was counted between two and nine times. The V gene is TRBV4-1, the J gene TRBJ2-4; tentative D call: TRBD1 (5 bases). The CDR3 runs to 15 residues. Germline CDR1 and CDR2: MGHRA and YSYEKL. Deletions cut 1 base from V and 9 bases from J, with 16 bases between. The chain's CDR3 is CASSQVPLGQSIQYF. The CDR3 DNA reads TGCGCCAGCAGCCAAGTTCCCCTAGGACAAAGCATTCAGTACTTC.

This clonotype has ten or more counts. V usage is TRBV12-3 or TRBV12-4 and J usage is TRBJ1-4, with no clear D. Trimming shortened V by 1 base and J by 7 bases, and 10 bases separated the two germline ends. The CDR3 covers 14 residues. The CDR3: CASSLGGVGEKLFF. The CDR3 coding sequence is TGTGCCAGCAGTTTAGGCGGGGTTGGTGAAAAACTGTTTTTT.

A word on this clonotype: A much larger clone sits a single nucleotide away, making a read error possible. V usage is TRBV5-1 and J usage is TRBJ2-3; D may be TRBD1 or TRBD2 (5 bases each). The CDR3 covers 14 residues. Per the germline V gene, CDR1 is SGHRS and CDR2 is YFSETQ. The CDR3: CASSLARQGDTEYF. The CDR3 nucleotides are TGCGCCAGCAGCTTGGCGCGGCAGGGAGATACGGAGTATTTT.

This clonotype occurred once. A single base separates this from a much larger clone, so it may be a read error. The chain employs TRBV6-6 and TRBJ2-4, with TRBD1 as a possible D gene (7 bases). V was trimmed by 4 bases and J by 8 bases, leaving 18 bases between them. The germline CDR1 and CDR2 sequences are MNHNY and SVGAGI (reference sequence). This CDR3 has 15 residues. The CDR3 here is CASSSRGTAYYIQYF. CDR3 bases: TGTGCCAGCAGTTCTCGGGGGACAGCATACTACATTCAGTACTTC.

This chain joins TRBV10-3 and TRBJ2-7; no clear D gene. The CDR3 runs 13 residues. V gave up 11 bases and J gave up 5 bases, with 19 bases separating them. CDR1 and CDR2 from the germline V gene are ENHRY and SYGVKD. This chain's CDR3 is CALRAEGIHEQYF. The CDR3 region has the DNA TGTGCCCTAAGGGCCGAAGGGATCCACGAGCAGTACTTC.

This clonotype was detected only a few times. The chain recombines TRBV24-1 with TRBJ2-2, with 7 bases that match TRBD1. There are 16 residues in the CDR3. The junction had 4 bases not matched to a gene; V was cut back by 4 bases and J by 0 bases. The V gene's germline CDR1 is KGHDR and CDR2 SFDVKD. As DNA, the CDR3 is TGTGCCACCAGTGACCGGGACAGCGCGAACACCGGGGAGCTGTTTTTT. It encodes CATSDRDSANTGELFF.

The chain couples TRBV4-1 to TRBJ2-3; D tentatively reads TRBD1 or TRBD2 (5 bases each). Germline loops: CDR1 MGHRA, CDR2 YSYEKL. Trimming left V 1 base short and J 10 bases short, with 12 bases between. The length of the CDR3 is 13 residues. CDR3 DNA: TGCGCCAGCAGCCAAGTCGGGACGGGTCCGCAGTATTTT. Translating it yields CASSQVGTGPQYF.